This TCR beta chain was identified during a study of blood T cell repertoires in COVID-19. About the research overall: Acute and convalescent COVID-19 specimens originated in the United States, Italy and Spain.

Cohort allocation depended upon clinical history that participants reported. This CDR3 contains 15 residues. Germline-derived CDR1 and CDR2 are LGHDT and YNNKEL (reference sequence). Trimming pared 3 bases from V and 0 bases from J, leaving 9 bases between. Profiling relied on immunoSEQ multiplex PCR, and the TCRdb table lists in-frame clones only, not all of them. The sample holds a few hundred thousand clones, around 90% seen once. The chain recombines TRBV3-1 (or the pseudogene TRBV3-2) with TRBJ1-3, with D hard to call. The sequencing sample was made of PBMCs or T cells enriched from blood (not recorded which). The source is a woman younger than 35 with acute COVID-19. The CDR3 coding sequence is TGTGCCAGCAGCCAGTTTTTCGGCTCTGGAAACACCATATATTTT. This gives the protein CASSQFFGSGNTIYF.